This is a list of T cell receptor beta chains from one sample in a study of human T cells and chemical hapten exposure. From the RACE reads, TCRdb called clonotypes with MiXCR, one entry per CDR3 protein. The data show 75,000 to 90,000 distinct CDR3 sequences, roughly 10% seen once. Sequenced here: whole blood, sampled in connection with sensitization to the hapten diphenylcyclopropenone (DPC). The receptors here all came from a woman aged 45-65 years with alopecia areata. Some clones in this sample may be carry-over from other donors' samples. CDR3s include the opening cysteine and the closing phenylalanine or tryptophan. D genes are given only for firm matches. A clone size is listed for some rows: how often the clone was seen (once, few, many), or a class if it is expanded.

v_call,d_call,j_call,clone_size,cdr3_nt,cdr3_aa
TRBV3-1,TRBD2,TRBJ2-3,many,TGTGCCAGCAGCCAACATCCCGGAGCGGGGACGCAGTATTTT,CASSQHPGAGTQYF
TRBV12-3/TRBV12-4,-,TRBJ1-3,few,TGTGCCAGCAGCTTAGGGGTCGGGGGAAGAAACACCATATATTTT,CASSLGVGGRNTIYF
TRBV18,-,TRBJ1-1,many,TGTGCCAGCTCACCACCGGTTCTGAACACTGAAGCTTTCTTT,CASSPPVLNTEAFF
TRBV6-5,-,TRBJ2-6,few,TGTGCCAGCAGTTACTCCCTCTTCGGGACTGGGGCCAACGTCCTGACTTTC,CASSYSLFGTGANVLTF
TRBV10-2,TRBD1,TRBJ1-4,many,TGCGCCAGCATGAGGACAGGGGCGTCTAATGAAAAACTGTTTTTT,CASMRTGASNEKLFF
TRBV6-6,-,TRBJ1-1,-,TGTGCCAGCAGCCACGGGTATTCGAACACTGAAGCTTTCTTT,CASSHGYSNTEAFF
TRBV28,-,TRBJ2-5,many,TGTGCCAGCAGTTCCCCCCACGAGACCCAGTACTTC,CASSSPHETQYF
TRBV12-5,-,TRBJ2-2,few,TGTGCTAGTGGTACCTACACCGGGGAGCTGTTTTTT,CASGTYTGELFF
TRBV4-3,-,TRBJ2-3,-,TGCGCCACAGCCCTCGAGAGGTCTCGCACAGATACGCAGTATTTT,CATALERSRTDTQYF
TRBV12-3/TRBV12-4,-,TRBJ1-5,-,TGTGCCAGCAGTGGACTGGGGGATCAGCCCCAGCATTTT,CASSGLGDQPQHF
TRBV27,-,TRBJ1-2,-,TGTGCCAGCAGTTTAAAAGGGGGGTCCTATGGCTACACCTTC,CASSLKGGSYGYTF
TRBV18,-,TRBJ1-1,many,TGTGCCAGCTCACCACTGGCGTCGGACTTCATGAACACTGAAGCTTTCTTT,CASSPLASDFMNTEAFF
TRBV10-2,TRBD1,TRBJ2-7,many,TGCGCCAGCAGGGAAGCGACAGGGACGGTCCTCGACGAGCAGTACTTC,CASREATGTVLDEQYF
TRBV18,TRBD1,TRBJ1-1,few,TGTGCCAGCTCAGACAGGGGGTTGAACACTGAAGCTTTCTTT,CASSDRGLNTEAFF
TRBV6-5,TRBD2,TRBJ2-7,few,TGTGCCAGCAGTTACTCGGCTAGCGGGCCCTACGAGCAGTACTTC,CASSYSASGPYEQYF
TRBV20-1,TRBD1,TRBJ1-2,many,TGCAGTGCTGCCGGGACAGGGACGTTTCGGGGCTATGGCTACACCTTC,CSAAGTGTFRGYGYTF
TRBV9,TRBD1,TRBJ2-1,many,TGTGCCAGCAGCCCCGGACAGGGAGGTGGCAATGAGCAGTTCTTC,CASSPGQGGGNEQFF
TRBV29-1,-,TRBJ2-3,-,TGCAGCGTTGGCCCCACAGATACGCAGTATTTT,CSVGPTDTQYF
TRBV9,-,TRBJ1-3,many,TGTGCCAGCAGCGTCGCCGGGACCTCTGGAAACACCATATATTTT,CASSVAGTSGNTIYF
TRBV3-2,-,TRBJ1-1,many,TGTGCCAGCAGCCAAAACAGGGGTCCGGGGAACACTGAAGCTTTCTTT,CASSQNRGPGNTEAFF
TRBV18,TRBD1,TRBJ1-2,many,TGTGCCAGCTCACTGGGACAGGGGGCTGGCTACACCTTC,CASSLGQGAGYTF
TRBV12-3/TRBV12-4,TRBD2,TRBJ2-1,-,TGTGCCACCCGATTGTCTAGCGGGTACAATGAGCAGTTCTTC,CATRLSSGYNEQFF
TRBV7-2,TRBD1,TRBJ1-5,many,TGTGCCAGCAGCTTCGGACAGGGTAGTTTTCAGCCCCAGCATTTT,CASSFGQGSFQPQHF
TRBV12-3/TRBV12-4,-,TRBJ2-3,few,TGTGCCAGCACCTTAGGGCGGGAAGACACAGATACGCAGTATTTT,CASTLGREDTDTQYF
TRBV27,-,TRBJ1-4,-,TGTGCCAGCAGGTCCCAGGGGTGGCGCGAAAAACTGTTTTTT,CASRSQGWREKLFF
TRBV4-3,-,TRBJ2-1,many,TGCGCCAGCAGCCAAGGGACATTCTACAATGAGCAGTTCTTC,CASSQGTFYNEQFF
TRBV14,TRBD2,TRBJ2-1,few,TGTGCCAGCAGCCAAGACTGGATAGCGGGAGGATGGAGTGAGCAGTTCTTC,CASSQDWIAGGWSEQFF